The source of this T cell receptor (beta chain) is a study of blood T cells in healthy people across ages (dated by TCRdb to the mid-2010s). Regarding the study in general: In model experiments, roughly one uniquely barcoded TCR beta cDNA molecule per two T cells was captured by template switching. Using deep sequencing normalized with unique cDNA molecular identifiers, the study measured how TCR beta repertoire diversity changes with age. The donors were split into four age groups: young (average around 16 years), middle-aged (roughly 40), aged (over 55) and long-lived (over 75). Donors of different ages were randomly distributed across sequencing lanes to avoid experimental bias. The study analyzed two additional independent replicas of 1 million unique cDNA reads from the same blood draw for two donors, one aged 18 to 29 and one aged 80 or older.

Libraries were prepared through 5' RACE. Sequencing took place on an Illumina HiSeq 2500. A second PCR of about 7 to 12 cycles was performed with a sample-barcoded 5' primer and a J-beta primer mix. Each TCR beta cDNA molecule received a unique molecular identifier from a template-switch 5' adaptor carrying 12 random nucleotides. Each sample yielded at least 3 million CDR3-containing paired-end reads. All of the RNA was converted into first-strand cDNA using the Mint cDNA synthesis kit, with a TRBC-specific oligonucleotide serving as the primer. All cDNA was treated with uracil-DNA glycosylase and then went through a first 18-cycle PCR with the universal primers M1SS and BC2_uni_R. On the study's bioinformatics: For normalization, 1 million high-quality reads, each with a distinct molecular identifier, were randomly selected from each sample. Instead of being binned into consensus sequences, reads that shared molecular identifiers were thrown out. MiTCR, set to a Q25 quality threshold and the strictest error-elimination algorithm, was used for CDR3 identification, clonotype clustering and error correction. A nonparametric unseen species model with Euler transformation was used to estimate lower-bound total TCR beta diversity. The public reads were reanalyzed by TCRdb: fastp trimming at Q25, MiXCR alignment, in-frame beta chains only. Identical CDR3 protein sequences are pooled into one entry, listed with their most common genes and DNA. TCRdb's processing, not the authors', yielded these V and J calls. This sample gives around 990,000 distinct CDR3 sequences in total; roughly two fifths of them show up just once. The top ten clones comprise 13% of the sample.

In the case of this clonotype: Its antigen specificity is not known. One base away there is no much larger clone; base qualities are not given.

Donors were 35 to 40 systemically healthy Caucasian individuals from Russia aged roughly 6 to 90 years. Each donor gave ten milliliters of peripheral blood, drawn into EDTA-treated Vacutainer tubes. PBMCs were isolated by Ficoll-Paque density-gradient centrifugation, with at least 7 million obtained per sample. Trizol reagent was used to extract total RNA from the PBMCs, yielding at least 6 micrograms per sample. Naive CD45RAhigh/CD27high T cell percentages were measured by flow cytometry on a PBMC aliquot from every donor. The CDR3 goes from the cysteine to the phenylalanine over 12 residues. The DNA shown is the 36-base CDR3, in frame from base 1. CDR1 and CDR2 were assigned from the germline V gene as SNHLY and FYNNEI. The V end loses 6 bases and the J end loses 7 bases, and a stretch of 9 bases separates them. Paper-wide results and their limitations: The long-lived group showed more naive CD4+ T cells, fewer expanded clones and increased TCR diversity than the aged group, suggesting age selection. Because profiling used bulk unsorted PBMCs, naive and antigen-experienced compartments could not be compared conclusively. As age increased, observed TCR beta diversity per million T cells dropped in a roughly linear way, and a significant reduction was already evident by age 40. The CMV infection status of donors was not known, potentially confounding age-related changes in expanded clonotypes. Estimates of total diversity based on one million sequenced T cells were considered lower bounds and underestimates. Observed TCR beta diversity correlated strongly with the percentage of naive T cells measured by flow cytometry.

The chain is made from TRBV2 and TRBJ2-2; no D gene call is confident. The origin of this receptor is a man aged 18 to 30 in good health. Input material: blood. The nucleotides are TGTGCCAGCAGGGGCGGCGGCGGGGAGCTGTTTTTT. It is translated as CASRGGGGELFF.